Shown below are 20 T cell receptor beta chains from a single sample sequenced in a study of shared clonotypes between healthy human individuals. The assay was immunoSEQ multiplex PCR, and TCRdb's table has in-frame clones only and misses some. The sample lists 470,000 or so clones, about 85% occurring once. The sample was PBMCs. The origin of the receptors is a woman aged 40 to 49 in good health. Some clones in this sample may be carry-over from other donors' samples.

Remarks on this clone: This is likely an artifact of a read error, given a far larger clone one base away. This sequence joins TRBV7-9 and TRBJ2-3, with 7 bases identical to TRBD1. CDR1 and CDR2 (germline): SEHNR, FQNEAQ (reference sequence). V shed 2 bases, J shed 5 bases, and the junction held 7 bases outside the gene matches. The CDR3 runs 15 residues. CDR3 DNA: TGTGCCAGCAGCTTAACGCAGGGGGATGGAGATACGCAGTATTTT. It yields the protein CASSLTQGDGDTQYF.

This chain connects TRBV18 to TRBJ2-3; TRBD2 agrees at 12 bases. Germline CDR1 is KGHSH and CDR2 is LQKENI. V was pared by 3 bases and J by 3 bases, with 7 bases of the junction left unmatched. There are 17 residues in the CDR3. This CDR3 is CASSPGTSGFGTDTQYF. Written as DNA, the CDR3 is TGTGCCAGCTCACCGGGGACTAGCGGGTTCGGGACAGATACGCAGTATTTT.

The CDR3 protein is CASSLETGPYEQYF. In nucleotides, the CDR3 is TGCGCCAGCAGCTTGGAGACAGGCCCCTACGAGCAGTACTTC. The chain couples TRBV5-1 to TRBJ2-7; a possible D gene is TRBD1 (6 bases). V dropped 0 bases and J dropped 2 bases, with 9 bases sitting between them. Germline CDR1 reads SGHRS; CDR2 reads YFSETQ. The CDR3 runs to 14 residues.

The table lists this clone with many counts. The genes are TRBV2 and TRBJ1-5; the D is unclear. The germline V gene has CDR1 SNHLY and CDR2 FYNNEI. The CDR3 runs 13 residues. The V end lost 3 bases, the J end lost 6 bases, and 9 bases lay between the germline ends. The CDR3 sequence: CASSDRESQPQHF. CDR3 DNA sequence: TGTGCCAGCAGTGACCGGGAAAGTCAGCCCCAGCATTTT.

This clone has more than one count but fewer than ten. The chain combines TRBV18 with TRBJ2-1, with D perhaps matching TRBD1 (6 bases). Trimming removed 0 bases from V and 4 bases from J, with 16 bases in between. Germline V gene data show CDR1 as KGHSH and CDR2 as LQKENI. This CDR3 is 17 amino acids long. The CDR3 protein is CASSPPKKGTSYNEQFF. The CDR3 coding sequence is TGTGCCAGCTCACCACCCAAAAAAGGGACATCATACAATGAGCAGTTCTTC. The complete variable domain, with remaining parts taken from reference TRBV18 and TRBJ2-1, reads NAGVMQNPRHLVRRRGQEARLRCSPMKGHSHVYWYRQLPEEGLKFMVYLQKENIIDESGMPKERFSAEFPKEGPSILRIQQVVRGDSAAYFCASSPPKKGTSYNEQFFGPGTRLTVL.

J is TRBJ2-7 and V is TRBV2; 10 bases match TRBD1. The J segment lost 6 bases and the V segment lost 5 bases, leaving 4 bases of the junction unmatched. The germline V gene has CDR1 SNHLY and CDR2 FYNNEI. This CDR3 region has 13 residues. As DNA, the CDR3 is TGTGCCAGCAGTATGACAGGGGGCGGCGAGCAGTACTTC. This gives the protein CASSMTGGGEQYF.

This clone was detected only a few times. This chain uses TRBV6-5 with TRBJ2-2; D is undetermined. Germline CDR1 MNHEY, CDR2 SVGAGI. Trimming took off 7 bases at V and 1 base at J, with 10 bases between the two ends. The CDR3 loop spans 14 amino acids. The CDR3 reads CASKRSRNTGELFF. CDR3 bases: TGTGCCAGCAAGCGATCGCGGAACACCGGGGAGCTGTTTTTT.

This clone came up once. A much larger clone lies one base from this, so it may be a read error. Other DNA sequences in the sample encode the same CDR3. The chain has TRBV7-9 and TRBJ2-2; no firm D call. Per germline, CDR1 SEHNR and CDR2 FQNEAQ (reference sequence). The CDR3 has 14 amino acids. The V end was cut by 1 base, the J end by 1 base, with 4 bases between. The CDR3 DNA sequence: TGTGCCAGCAGCTTAGGACAGAACACCGGGGAGCTGTTTTTT. Translated: CASSLGQNTGELFF.

V and J are TRBV29-1 and TRBJ2-7; 8 bases fit TRBD2. CDR3 length: 13 amino acids. J was trimmed by 6 bases and V by 5 bases; bases with no gene match: 9. Germline V gene sequence: CDR1 SQVTM, CDR2 ANQGSEA. The CDR3 sequence is CSVSGTSLFEQYF. CDR3 nucleotides: TGCAGCGTTTCCGGGACTAGTCTCTTCGAGCAGTACTTC.

The chain recombines TRBV4-1 with TRBJ1-5; D is uncertain. CDR3 size: 16 residues. Germline assignment: CDR1 MGHRA and CDR2 YSYEKL. V shed 6 bases and J shed 3 bases, with 18 bases lying between them. In DNA, the CDR3 is TGCGCCAGCAGTCCAGGCATGGGCAGAACCAATCAGCCCCAGCATTTT. This encodes CASSPGMGRTNQPQHF.

The gene calls are TRBV5-6 and TRBJ2-1; D not certain. Trimming removed 1 base at V and 8 bases at J, with 7 bases between. The CDR3 sequence is 12 residues long. Germline CDR1 reads SGHDT; CDR2 reads YYEEEE. The chain's CDR3 is CASSLTFDEQFF. In DNA, the CDR3 is TGTGCCAGCAGCTTGACGTTCGATGAGCAGTTCTTC.

The gene calls are TRBV11-2 and TRBJ2-5; D is perhaps TRBD1 (5 bases). There are 13 residues in the CDR3. Between the trimmed V and J ends, which lost 3 bases and 4 bases, there was a span of 9 bases. The germline CDR1 and CDR2 sequences are SGHAT and FQNNGV. The CDR3 DNA reads as TGTGCCAGCAGCTTTTCAGGGCGAGAGACCCAGTACTTC. Protein: CASSFSGRETQYF.

The chain recombines TRBV11-2 with TRBJ2-1; 12 bases are a match to TRBD2. CDR3 length: 17 residues. V lost 1 base and J lost 10; bases outside the gene matches: 11. Germline CDR1 is SGHAT and CDR2 is FQNNGV. The CDR3 DNA follows: TGTGCCAGCAGCTTAGTGACTAGCGGGAGTCATGTAGGGGAGCAGTTCTTC. As protein: CASSLVTSGSHVGEQFF.

This clone was observed once. The V and J genes are TRBV5-4 and TRBJ2-1; the match to TRBD2 covers 9 bases. Germline values: CDR1 SGHNT, CDR2 YYREEE (reference sequence). This CDR3 spans 16 amino acids. Trimming took 0 bases from V and 5 from J; bases not matched to a gene: 6. The CDR3 protein is CASSLARLAGDNEQFF. In DNA, the CDR3 is TGTGCCAGCAGCTTGGCCCGGTTAGCGGGGGACAATGAGCAGTTCTTC.

The rearrangement uses TRBV29-1 and TRBJ1-1; D unclear. This CDR3 region has 13 residues. V was clipped by 0 bases and J by 3 bases, with 8 bases between them. CDR1 and CDR2 (germline): SQVTM, ANQGSEA. For the CDR3, the DNA is TGCAGCGTTGAAGATCACCCCGACACTGAAGCTTTCTTT. Translating gives CSVEDHPDTEAFF.

The chain links TRBV29-1 to TRBJ2-7, with 15 bases that match TRBD2. This CDR3 has 14 amino acids. Trimming cost V 5 bases and J 3 bases; bases outside gene matches: 2. Germline V CDR1 and CDR2: SQVTM, ANQGSEA. DNA for the CDR3: TGCAGCGTTCGGACTAGCGGGAGGGTCTACGAGCAGTACTTC. Translated, it gives CSVRTSGRVYEQYF.

In the case of this clone: A much larger clone differs from this one at a single base, so this may be a read error. This chain connects TRBV7-2 to TRBJ1-2; no definite D call. The CDR3 totals 14 residues. CDR1 and CDR2 (germline): SGHTA, FQGNSA. CDR3 in amino acids: CASSLGSDDYGHTF. In DNA, the CDR3 is TGTGCCAGCAGCTTAGGGTCAGACGACTATGGCCACACCTTC.

The chain carries TRBV9 and TRBJ2-7; 13 nucleotides agree with TRBD2. Germline trimming cut 4 bases from V and 3 bases from J; bases unmatched to any gene: 4. Germline V CDR1 and CDR2: SGDLS, YYNGEE. The CDR3 has 15 residues. This chain's CDR3 is CASSIGTSGIYEQYF. The DNA of the CDR3 is TGTGCCAGCAGCATCGGGACTAGCGGGATCTACGAGCAGTACTTC.

CDR3 DNA: TGCGCCAGCAGCTTGTGGCCTACAGGGAGGGTCTACGAGCAGTACTTC. It encodes CASSLWPTGRVYEQYF. The V and J genes are TRBV5-1 and TRBJ2-7; a possible D gene is TRBD2 (7 bases). V gave up 1 base and J gave up 3 bases, with 17 bases separating them. Germline CDR1 SGHRS, CDR2 YFSETQ. The CDR3 has 16 amino acids. Full variable domain (rest looked up from reference TRBV5-1 and TRBJ2-7): KAGVTQTPRYLIKTRGQQVTLSCSPISGHRSVSWYQQTPGQGLQFLFEYFSETQRNKGNFPGRFSGRQFSNSRSEMNVSTLELGDSALYLCASSLWPTGRVYEQYFGPGTRLTVT.

V gene TRBV2 combines with J gene TRBJ2-1; 8 nucleotides agree with TRBD2. The CDR3 loop spans 17 amino acids. Germline loops: CDR1 SNHLY, CDR2 FYNNEI. With 6 bases clipped from V and 1 base from J, the junction kept 11 bases outside the gene matches. The CDR3 bases are TGTGCCAGCAGCCGGGCAGGATTAGCGGGATCCTACAATGAGCAGTTCTTC. The encoded protein is CASSRAGLAGSYNEQFF.